This T cell receptor (beta chain) derives from a study of cytotoxic CD8 clonotypes in ibrutinib-treated CLL. Overall study context: The patients, about a dozen relapsed/refractory and 15 treatment-naive, included 17 who were IGHV unmutated.

Some clones are missing from TCRdb's copy, which holds only in-frame ones; the method was immunoSEQ multiplex PCR. The sample holds 25,000 to 30,000 clones, approximately 68% seen once. The CDR3 consists of 15 residues. J was trimmed by 5 bases and V by 1 base; bases with no gene match: 5. Germline V gives CDR1 SGHVS, CDR2 FNYEAQ. Study findings and constraints: Relative to age-matched healthy donors, clonality at baseline was higher, and it tracked circulating CD8+ T-cell counts.

This clone was seen only a few times. Antigen: not known. The chain couples TRBV7-6 to TRBJ2-7, with 10 bases fitting TRBD2. Sequences were derived from PBMCs, sampled after 24 months of ibrutinib treatment. This clonotype was obtained from a human donor with chronic lymphocytic leukemia. This CDR3 is CASSLGLAGVNEQYF. The CDR3 DNA reads TGTGCCAGCAGCTTAGGGCTAGCGGGAGTCAACGAGCAGTACTTC. Full variable domain (outside the CDR3, taken from reference TRBV7-6 and TRBJ2-7): GAGVSQSPRYKVTKRGQDVALRCDPISGHVSLYWYRQALGQGPEFLTYFNYEAQQDKSGLPNDRFSAERPEGSISTLTIQRTEQRDSAMYRCASSLGLAGVNEQYFGPGTRLTVT.